The 9 T cell receptor beta chains below were found in one sample sequenced in a study of patients and donors after allogeneic stem cell transplantation. MiXCR, run by TCRdb on the RT-PCR reads, gives a single entry per CDR3 protein. The sample lists some 200,000 distinct CDR3 sequences; about 40% were seen once. Sequenced input: blood, either unsorted or a sorted T cell fraction (not recorded which). These receptors all stem from a human donor who was either an allogeneic HSCT recipient or a stem cell or donor lymphocyte infusion donor (not recorded which). It is not recorded whose cells these are; they may come from a transplant donor.

V and J are TRBV3-1 and TRBJ2-7; 9 bases line up with TRBD2. The CDR3 has 13 residues. After removal of 4 bases from V and 6 bases from J, the junction contained 4 bases not matched to a gene. The germline CDR1 and CDR2 sequences are LGHDT and YNNKEL (reference sequence). CDR3 protein: CASSLGTSPEQYF. The CDR3 bases are TGTGCCAGCAGCCTTGGGACTAGCCCCGAGCAGTACTTC.

The chain carries TRBV6-6 and TRBJ2-7; possibly TRBD1 for D (5 bases). The germline V and J ends were trimmed by 5 bases and 5 bases, with 10 bases remaining between them. The CDR3 contains 12 residues. Germline V gene data show CDR1 as MNHNY and CDR2 as SVGAGI (reference sequence). This CDR3 reads CASSPQGNEQYF. In nucleotides, the CDR3 is TGTGCCAGCAGTCCTCAGGGTAACGAGCAGTACTTC.

The chain's CDR3 is CASSSGDTGSQDTQYF. DNA of the CDR3: TGTGCCAGCAGCTCGGGGGACACGGGGAGCCAGGATACGCAGTATTTT. The J gene is TRBJ2-3, the V gene TRBV7-9; the D gene could be TRBD1 or TRBD2 (6 bases each). The CDR3 runs 16 residues. Trimming removed 4 bases from V and 6 bases from J, with 20 bases in between. CDR1 and CDR2 (germline): SEHNR, FQNEAQ (reference sequence).

The rearrangement joins TRBV3-1 to TRBJ2-1; either TRBD1 or TRBD2 may supply D (5 bases each). CDR3 length: 19 amino acids. CDR1 is LGHDT and CDR2 is YNNKEL in the germline V gene (reference sequence). Trimming cost V 1 base and J 0 bases, with 19 bases left between them. The CDR3 bases are TGTGCCAGCAGCCAAGTGCCAGGGAGTATCGTCTTCTCCTACAATGAGCAGTTCTTC. This codes for CASSQVPGSIVFSYNEQFF.

This clonotype was seen ten or more times. The chain couples TRBV13 to TRBJ1-2; TRBD1 aligns across 7 bases. Germline V gives CDR1 PRHDT, CDR2 FYEKMQ (reference sequence). The CDR3 has 14 residues. V was clipped by 5 bases and J by 2 bases; unmatched bases: 5. The CDR3 bases are TGTGCCAGCAGCAGAGGACAGGACAACTATGGCTACACCTTC. Protein: CASSRGQDNYGYTF. Full variable domain (outside the CDR3, taken from reference TRBV13 and TRBJ1-2): AAGVIQSPRHLIKEKRETATLKCYPIPRHDTVYWYQQGPGQDPQFLISFYEKMQSDKGSIPDRFSAQQFSDYHSELNMSSLELGDSALYFCASSRGQDNYGYTFGSGTRLTVV.

This chain links TRBV5-1 with TRBJ2-1; D is unresolved. Trimming left V 4 bases short and J 10 bases short, with 12 bases between. The germline CDR1 and CDR2 sequences are SGHRS and YFSETQ. The CDR3 covers 12 residues. CDR3 bases: TGCGCCAGCAGCGACCGGTGGGAAGAGCAGTTCTTC. It specifies CASSDRWEEQFF.

This clonotype was found a few times. The chain is built from TRBV12-3 or TRBV12-4 and TRBJ2-1; no firm D call. V lost 3 bases and J 0 bases, leaving 9 bases between the germline ends. The CDR3 spans 15 residues. CDR3 protein: CASSLSSSSYNEQFF. For the CDR3, the DNA is TGTGCCAGCAGTTTGAGCTCTAGCTCCTACAATGAGCAGTTCTTC.

The gene calls are TRBV12-3 or TRBV12-4 and TRBJ2-3; 8 positions match TRBD2. CDR3 length: 14 residues. V shed 5 bases, J shed 6 bases, and the junction held 7 bases outside the gene matches. In DNA, the CDR3 is TGTGCCAGCAGTATCCCCGGGGGGGTCGATACGCAGTATTTT. Its protein product is CASSIPGGVDTQYF.

This chain links TRBV21-1 with TRBJ1-2. TRBV21-1 is noted as a pseudogene. The CDR3 is made up of 14 amino acids. The CDR3 nucleotides are TGTGCCAGCAGCAAAAACCCTTGCCTCTATGGCTACACCTTC. This translates into CASSKNPCLYGYTF.